These 32 T cell receptor beta chains share one sample of origin, sequenced in a study of CD8 T cells in Susac syndrome. Reverse transcription of roughly 0.5 to 1 ug RNA used random hexamers. A single record per CDR3 protein comes from TCRdb applying MiXCR to the immunoSEQ multiplex PCR reads. The repertoire holds about 84,000 distinct CDR3 sequences, over 80% seen once, with approximately 0.31% in the top ten. Source material: CD8+ T cells from PBMCs. The receptors stem from a human donor in good health.

This chain uses TRBV19 with TRBJ2-1; D ambiguous. The V gene's germline CDR1 is LNHDA and CDR2 SQIVND (reference sequence). Trimming removed 3 bases from V and 4 bases from J, with 7 bases in between. CDR3 length equals 13 residues. The CDR3 bases are TGTGCCAGTAGTATTGGTTCTTACAATGAGCAGTTCTTC. It translates to CASSIGSYNEQFF.

The chain couples TRBV19 to TRBJ2-7; 7 bases are shared with TRBD2. The CDR3 length is 15 residues. The V and J ends lost 5 bases and 0 bases, in that order; junction bases with no gene match: 7. Per germline, CDR1 LNHDA and CDR2 SQIVND (reference sequence). The CDR3 protein is CASSFASGRSYEQYF. The CDR3, as DNA: TGTGCCAGTAGTTTCGCTAGCGGACGCTCCTACGAGCAGTACTTC. Full variable domain (outside the CDR3, taken from reference TRBV19 and TRBJ2-7): DGGITQSPKYLFRKEGQNVTLSCEQNLNHDAMYWYRQDPGQGLRLIYYSQIVNDFQKGDIAEGYSVSREKKESFPLTVTSAQKNPTAFYLCASSFASGRSYEQYFGPGTRLTVT.

The chain employs TRBV7-9 and TRBJ2-5, with D perhaps TRBD2 (5 bases). CDR3 size: 14 residues. Germline CDR1 is SEHNR and CDR2 is FQNEAQ (reference sequence). Between the trimmed V and J ends, which lost 4 bases and 3 bases, there was a span of 12 bases. CDR3 amino acids: CASSSESAEETQYF. DNA for the CDR3: TGTGCCAGCAGCTCAGAATCAGCGGAAGAGACCCAGTACTTC.

The V gene is TRBV7-3, the J gene TRBJ1-1; TRBD1 is a possible D gene (6 bases). Between the trimmed V and J ends, which lost 4 bases and 4 bases, there was a span of 10 bases. CDR3 size: 13 residues. CDR1 is SGHTA and CDR2 is FQGTGA in the germline V gene. The CDR3 region has the DNA TGTGCCAGCAGCTCAGAACAGGGCACTGAAGCTTTCTTT. Protein: CASSSEQGTEAFF.

The rearrangement joins TRBV4-1 to TRBJ1-1, with TRBD1 as a possible D gene (6 bases). From germline, CDR1 is MGHRA and CDR2 YSYEKL. The CDR3 is 15 amino acids. V lost 5 bases, J lost 1 base, and 14 bases lay in between. The CDR3 DNA is TGCGCCAGCAGCGTGACCTCGACAGGGAACACTGAAGCTTTCTTT. Amino acids: CASSVTSTGNTEAFF.

The V and J genes are TRBV2 and TRBJ2-7; possibly TRBD1 for D (5 bases). The CDR3 covers 11 residues. The V gene lost 6 bases and the J gene lost 4 bases, with 7 bases spanning the gap. CDR1 is SNHLY, CDR2 FYNNEI, per germline. The CDR3 sequence: CASRAGYEQYF. The CDR3 DNA follows: TGTGCCAGCAGGGCAGGGTACGAGCAGTACTTC.

This chain uses TRBV18 with TRBJ2-4; D is unresolved. V lost 3 bases, J lost 2 bases, and 8 bases lay in between. This CDR3 comprises 14 residues. In germline, CDR1 is KGHSH, CDR2 LQKENI. CDR3 in DNA: TGTGCCAGCTCACCTGTAGGGTCCAAAAACATTCAGTACTTC. Its protein is CASSPVGSKNIQYF.

The chain recombines TRBV14 with TRBJ2-5; possibly TRBD1 or TRBD2 for D (5 bases each). The germline CDR1 and CDR2 sequences are SGHDN and FVKESK. V lost 4 bases to trimming and J lost 5 bases, with 14 bases between them. There are 14 residues in the CDR3. The CDR3 is CASSPWGKGETQYF. CDR3 DNA: TGTGCCAGCAGCCCCTGGGGGAAAGGCGAGACCCAGTACTTC.

The chain recombines TRBV3-1 with TRBJ2-1, with D possibly matching TRBD2 (5 bases). The CDR3 has 15 residues. The germline V gene encodes CDR1 LGHDT and CDR2 YNNKEL (reference sequence). V was clipped by 1 base and J by 3 bases, with 10 bases between them. CDR3 in amino acids: CASSQGASLYNEQFF. The CDR3 DNA follows: TGTGCCAGCAGCCAAGGAGCTAGCCTCTACAATGAGCAGTTCTTC.

V gene TRBV9 combines with J gene TRBJ2-1; the D is unclear. CDR3 length: 13 residues. V lost 0 bases to trimming and J lost 5 bases, with 6 bases between them. Germline V gene data show CDR1 as SGDLS and CDR2 as YYNGEE. The CDR3: CASSVGQDNEQFF. The CDR3 DNA reads TGTGCCAGCAGCGTAGGGCAGGACAATGAGCAGTTCTTC.

The chain combines TRBV28 with TRBJ2-7; D gene unclear. The CDR3 extends over 15 amino acids. V shed 3 bases and J shed 0 bases, with 12 bases lying between them. Germline values: CDR1 MDHEN, CDR2 SYDVKM. The chain's CDR3 is CASSFPGLGSYEQYF. The CDR3 DNA sequence: TGTGCCAGCAGTTTTCCGGGTCTGGGCTCCTACGAGCAGTACTTC.

This chain links TRBV14 with TRBJ2-5, with 10 bases lining up with TRBD2. V dropped 4 bases and J dropped 5; count of bases not matched to a gene: 4. Germline CDR1 and CDR2: SGHDN and FVKESK. The CDR3 extends over 14 amino acids. The CDR3 nucleotides read TGTGCCAGCAGCCCTAGCGGGGGTCGGGAGACCCAGTACTTC. This gives the protein CASSPSGGRETQYF. Supplemented by reference TRBV14 and TRBJ2-5, the full variable domain reads EAGVTQFPSHSVIEKGQTVTLRCDPISGHDNLYWYRRVMGKEIKFLLHFVKESKQDESGMPNNRFLAERTGGTYSTLKVQPAELEDSGVYFCASSPSGGRETQYFGPGTRLLVL.

V usage is TRBV24-1 and J usage is TRBJ2-1, with 7 bases aligning to TRBD1. The junction had 6 bases not matched to a gene; V was cut back by 3 bases and J by 11 bases. This CDR3 spans 13 amino acids. Germline lookup yields CDR1 KGHDR and CDR2 SFDVKD. The CDR3 DNA reads TGTGCCACCAGTGATACCGGGACAGCCCAGCAGTTCTTC. Translated, it gives CATSDTGTAQQFF.

The chain carries TRBV7-9 and TRBJ1-5; D gene uncertain. V was shortened by 6 bases and J by 0 bases, with 3 bases between the two germline ends. Germline V gives CDR1 SEHNR, CDR2 FQNEAQ (reference sequence). This CDR3 has 12 amino acids. CDR3 protein: CASSNSNQPQHF. CDR3 sequence (DNA): TGTGCCAGCAGTAATAGCAATCAGCCCCAGCATTTT. The complete variable domain, with remaining parts taken from reference TRBV7-9 and TRBJ1-5, reads DTGVSQNPRHKITKRGQNVTFRCDPISEHNRLYWYRQTLGQGPEFLTYFQNEAQLEKSRLLSDRFSAERPKGSFSTLEIQRTEQGDSAMYLCASSNSNQPQHFGDGTRLSIL.

J is TRBJ2-4 and V is TRBV7-9, with unresolved D. This CDR3 spans 13 amino acids. V shed 1 base and J shed 8 bases, with 9 bases lying between them. Germline V gene sequence: CDR1 SEHNR, CDR2 FQNEAQ (reference sequence). Here the CDR3 DNA reads TGTGCCAGCAGCTTAGGGGATATGGACATTCAGTACTTC. This sequence encodes CASSLGDMDIQYF.

In its sample, this clonotype was seen once. V gene TRBV7-6 combines with J gene TRBJ1-1; possible D gene TRBD1, 5 bases. The V gene lost 2 bases and the J gene lost 1 base, with 8 bases spanning the gap. This CDR3 comprises 14 residues. Germline V CDR1 and CDR2: SGHVS, FNYEAQ. CDR3 sequence: CASSLWGENTEAFF. CDR3 DNA: TGTGCCAGCAGCTTATGGGGGGAGAACACTGAAGCTTTCTTT.

V is TRBV13 and J is TRBJ2-5, with D perhaps TRBD2 (5 bases). This CDR3 has 15 amino acids. Per the germline V gene, CDR1 is PRHDT and CDR2 is FYEKMQ (reference sequence). The germline V and J ends were trimmed by 5 bases and 4 bases, with 17 bases remaining between them. Here the CDR3 DNA reads TGTGCCAGCAGCCCCAGGACTCGTGTAAGAGAGACCCAGTACTTC. This codes for CASSPRTRVRETQYF.

This clonotype was found a few times. V is TRBV29-1 and J is TRBJ2-7; D is perhaps TRBD2 (6 bases). In germline, CDR1 is SQVTM, CDR2 ANQGSEA. V lost 7 bases, J lost 0 bases, and 16 bases lay in between. The CDR3 extends over 14 amino acids. CDR3 loop: CSAATGVNSYEQYF. The CDR3 nucleotides are TGCAGCGCCGCGACGGGGGTGAACTCCTACGAGCAGTACTTC.

The gene calls are TRBV24-1 and TRBJ1-6; 10 bases are shared with TRBD1. Per germline, CDR1 KGHDR and CDR2 SFDVKD. CDR3 size: 20 residues. V lost 8 bases, J lost 0 bases, and 15 bases stayed unmatched. CDR3 sequence reads: CATTPTGTGAASSYNSPLHF. Here the CDR3 DNA reads TGTGCCACCACGCCAACCGGGACAGGGGCCGCCAGCTCCTATAATTCACCCCTCCACTTT.

The chain uses TRBV10-3 and TRBJ1-2; D uncertain. V lost 0 bases and J lost 7, with 12 bases in between. Germline-derived CDR1 and CDR2 are ENHRY and SYGVKD. The CDR3 loop spans 14 amino acids. This CDR3 is CAISESREEGGYTF. Written as DNA, the CDR3 is TGTGCCATCAGTGAGTCAAGAGAGGAAGGTGGCTACACCTTC.

The V and J genes are TRBV20-1 and TRBJ2-1; 12 nucleotides agree with TRBD2. Unmatched junction bases numbered 15, after V lost 1 base and J lost 8 bases. The CDR3 sequence is 18 residues long. CDR1 and CDR2 (germline): DFQATT, SNEGSKA (reference sequence). Here the CDR3 reads CSARGIGLAGGLRDEQFF. DNA of the CDR3: TGCAGTGCTAGAGGGATAGGGCTAGCGGGGGGGCTGAGGGATGAGCAGTTCTTC.

V and J are TRBV23-1 and TRBJ1-3; D gene unclear. TRBV23-1 belongs to the ORF category, with a function that is uncertain. The CDR3 contains 17 residues. V lost 1 base and J 0 bases, leaving 13 bases between the germline ends. Here the CDR3 reads CASSQFLRLNSGNTIYF. Written as DNA, the CDR3 is TGCGCCAGCAGTCAATTCCTAAGACTGAACTCTGGAAACACCATATATTTT.

This clonotype was counted a single time. This chain uses TRBV10-3 with TRBJ2-1; a weak D match, TRBD2 (5 bases). The CDR3 length is 14 residues. Trimming pared 2 bases from V and 2 bases from J, leaving 7 bases between. The germline V gene has CDR1 ENHRY and CDR2 SYGVKD. For the CDR3, the DNA is TGTGCCATCAGTGAGGGACTGGCCTACAATGAGCAGTTCTTC. This sequence encodes CAISEGLAYNEQFF.

The J gene is TRBJ1-2, the V gene TRBV29-1, with D perhaps TRBD1 (6 bases). Deletions cut 3 bases from V and 8 bases from J, with 22 bases between. CDR1 SQVTM and CDR2 ANQGSEA come from the germline V gene. This CDR3 is built from 15 residues. CDR3: CSVEDGTNLQGGYTF. The CDR3 DNA sequence: TGCAGCGTTGAGGATGGGACGAACCTTCAGGGGGGCTACACCTTC.

The table lists this clonotype with a count of one. The chain carries TRBV6-5 and TRBJ1-1, with a weak D call TRBD1 (5 bases). CDR1 is MNHEY, CDR2 SVGAGI, per germline. The V end lost 3 bases, the J end lost 5 bases, and 10 bases lay between the germline ends. The CDR3 has 13 amino acids. The CDR3, as DNA: TGTGCCAGCAGTTATCAGGGAAAAACTGAAGCTTTCTTT. This codes for CASSYQGKTEAFF.

This clonotype was detected once. The chain couples TRBV9 to TRBJ2-1; 10 bases line up with TRBD2. V trimming: 3 bases; J trimming: 2 bases; junction bases outside the gene matches: 5. This CDR3 has 16 amino acids. In germline, CDR1 is SGDLS, CDR2 YYNGEE. CDR3 sequence: CASSGRSGGAYNEQFF. CDR3 nucleotides: TGTGCCAGCAGCGGGCGGAGCGGGGGGGCCTACAATGAGCAGTTCTTC.

The V gene is TRBV3-1, the J gene TRBJ2-7; D gene uncertain. The ends were cut back, 3 bases at V and 5 bases at J, with 11 bases in the middle. CDR3 size: 13 residues. Germline loops: CDR1 LGHDT, CDR2 YNNKEL (reference sequence). The CDR3 reads CASSQEILDEQYF. The CDR3 region has the DNA TGTGCCAGCAGCCAGGAAATCCTGGACGAGCAGTACTTC.

This rearrangement joins TRBV5-1 to TRBJ2-7, with D possibly called TRBD1 or TRBD2 (5 bases each). V lost 0 bases and J 2 bases, leaving 9 bases between the germline ends. CDR1 SGHRS and CDR2 YFSETQ come from the germline V gene. The CDR3 is 14 residues long. CDR3: CASSLGGITYEQYF. As DNA, the CDR3 is TGCGCCAGCAGCTTGGGGGGGATTACCTACGAGCAGTACTTC.

The chain combines TRBV20-1 with TRBJ1-1; D is perhaps TRBD1 (6 bases). Deletions cut 6 bases from V and 2 bases from J, with 16 bases between. The CDR3 totals 14 residues. Germline V gene lookup returns CDR1 DFQATT and CDR2 SNEGSKA (reference sequence). The CDR3 here is CSATTRGGNTEAFF. In DNA form, the CDR3 reads TGCAGTGCCACCACCAGGGGCGGCAACACTGAAGCTTTCTTT.

This chain uses TRBV29-1 with TRBJ1-2; tentative D call: TRBD1 (6 bases). The germline CDR1 and CDR2 sequences are SQVTM and ANQGSEA. The ends were cut back, 0 bases at V and 5 bases at J, with 7 bases in the middle. This CDR3 is 12 amino acids long. The DNA for the CDR3 is TGCAGCGTTGAAGAAGGGGGGTATGGCTACACCTTC. It codes for CSVEEGGYGYTF.

J is TRBJ2-5 and V is TRBV6-5; no clear D gene. Germline loops: CDR1 MNHEY, CDR2 SVGAGI. This CDR3 has 11 amino acids. V dropped 6 bases and J dropped 5 bases, with 7 bases sitting between them. CDR3 residues: CASRKGETQYF. The CDR3 DNA reads TGTGCCAGCAGGAAGGGTGAGACCCAGTACTTC.

The V and J genes are TRBV6-5 and TRBJ1-1; weak D call: TRBD1 (6 bases). The germline V and J ends were trimmed by 4 bases and 1 base, with 13 bases remaining between them. This CDR3 region has 15 residues. The germline CDR1 and CDR2 sequences are MNHEY and SVGAGI. The CDR3 nucleotides read TGTGCCAGCAGTTTCGCGACAGGCAAGAACACTGAAGCTTTCTTT. Amino acid sequence: CASSFATGKNTEAFF.